The clone carrying this T cell receptor (beta chain) was seen ten or more times. For TCR beta, libraries came from quantitative 5'-RACE with molecular barcodes. TCRdb re-analysed the 5' RACE reads in MiXCR, keeping a single row per CDR3 protein. Among some 200,000 distinct CDR3 sequences, about 18% were seen once, and the ten largest hold approximately 4.3%. This sample was taken from a study of CD8 T cells in ankylosing spondylitis. Trimming took 3 bases from V and 5 from J; bases not matched to a gene: 1. From germline, CDR1 is SGHTA and CDR2 FQGNSA. The CDR3 covers 14 residues. The rearrangement uses TRBV7-2 and TRBJ2-5; 12 nucleotides line up with TRBD2. Sequences were obtained from blood, either unsorted or a sorted T cell fraction (not recorded which). This sequence originates from a male donor under 30 with ankylosing spondylitis or in good health (not recorded which). CDR3: CASSFTSGRETQYF. The CDR3 DNA is TGTGCCAGCAGCTTTACTAGCGGGAGGGAGACCCAGTACTTC.